This T cell receptor (beta chain) was identified during a study of T cell repertoires in cytomegalovirus infection. On the study more broadly: Both a matching HLA type and CMV infection were indicated by public TCR beta signatures. Study observations and caveats: CMV-specific TCR beta clonotypes restricted by HLA-C were the ones dominating the ex vivo response. Accumulated public TCR beta family frequency recognized individuals carrying CMV together with the relevant HLA.

TCRdb ran MiXCR on the reads and lists one entry per CDR3 protein. The table shows more than 85,000 distinct CDR3 sequences, with approximately 15% occurring only once. The V and J ends lost 4 bases and 2 bases, in that order; junction bases with no gene match: 2. There are 14 residues in the CDR3. Germline assignment: CDR1 ENHRY and CDR2 SYGVKD. In the case of this clonotype: Its antigen remains unknown.

Sequencing was performed on PBMCs. The clonotype comes from a human donor in good health (CMV status not recorded). Some clones in this sample may be carry-over from other donors' samples. The rearrangement uses TRBV10-3 and TRBJ2-5; 9 nucleotides match TRBD2. Written as DNA, the CDR3 is TGTGCCATCAGTGTAGCGGGGGAGCAAGAGACCCAGTACTTC. This codes for CAISVAGEQETQYF.